These 18 T cell receptor beta chains originate from one sample sequenced in a study of CD8+ T cells in alopecia areata. Extracted RNA was reverse transcribed into cDNA, the sequencing template. Profiled with immunoSEQ multiplex PCR; TCRdb holds only in-frame clones, not every one. This sample has about 220,000 clones, with approximately 57% found just once. Treatment meaning: oral pan-JAK inhibitor, 5-10 mg twice daily. Sequencing used CD4+ T cells sorted from blood, obtained at week 4, from a patient treated with tofacitinib. The receptor set was obtained from a human donor with alopecia areata.

The table lists this clone with a count of one. The chain couples TRBV5-1 to TRBJ1-1; D unclear. The CDR3 extends over 14 amino acids. Trimming pared 4 bases from V and 0 bases from J, leaving 10 bases between. Germline CDR1 and CDR2: SGHRS and YFSETQ. CDR3 in amino acids: CASSPGVMNTEAFF. CDR3 nucleotide sequence: TGCGCCAGCAGCCCAGGAGTAATGAACACTGAAGCTTTCTTT. Full variable domain (outside the CDR3, taken from reference TRBV5-1 and TRBJ1-1): KAGVTQTPRYLIKTRGQQVTLSCSPISGHRSVSWYQQTPGQGLQFLFEYFSETQRNKGNFPGRFSGRQFSNSRSEMNVSTLELGDSALYLCASSPGVMNTEAFFGQGTRLTVV.

As DNA, the CDR3 is TGCGCCAGCAGCTTGGGGACCGCCTCTACCGGGGAGCTGTTTTTT. It is translated as CASSLGTASTGELFF. This chain links TRBV5-1 with TRBJ2-2, with D unclear. CDR1 and CDR2 from the germline V gene are SGHRS and YFSETQ. The CDR3 consists of 15 residues. V shed 0 bases and J shed 5 bases, with 11 bases lying between them.

The chain joins TRBV4-1 to TRBJ2-7; possible D gene TRBD1, 5 bases. The CDR3 contains 14 residues. Per the germline V gene, CDR1 is MGHRA and CDR2 is YSYEKL. The V end was cut by 0 bases, the J end by 1 base, with 7 bases between. For the CDR3, the DNA is TGCGCCAGCAGCCAAGAGCAGGGATCCTACGAGCAGTACTTC. It yields the protein CASSQEQGSYEQYF.

This clone was counted only a few times. This rearrangement joins TRBV4-3 to TRBJ2-1, with 8 bases lining up with TRBD2. From germline, CDR1 is LGHNA and CDR2 YSLEER. V gave up 0 bases and J gave up 8 bases; unmatched junction bases: 6. CDR3 length: 15 amino acids. The CDR3 DNA sequence: TGCGCCAGCAGCCAAGAGGGACTAGTTACCGATGAGCAGTTCTTC. Its protein is CASSQEGLVTDEQFF.

This chain uses TRBV18 with TRBJ2-7, with D hard to call. Germline V CDR1 and CDR2: KGHSH, LQKENI. This CDR3 comprises 13 residues. Trimming removed 4 bases at V and 7 bases at J, with 14 bases between. CDR3: CASSQLPLGEQYF. CDR3 DNA sequence: TGTGCCAGCTCACAGCTCCCTTTAGGAGAGCAGTACTTC.

This clone was seen ten or more times. Here the CDR3 reads CASSSQRGEQYF. The CDR3 DNA follows: TGTGCCAGCAGCTCCCAGCGGGGGGAGCAGTACTTC. This chain connects TRBV7-2 to TRBJ2-7; 8 bases are shared with TRBD2. J was trimmed by 7 bases and V by 4 bases; bases with no gene match: 3. CDR1 and CDR2 (germline): SGHTA, FQGNSA. This CDR3 region has 12 residues.

The V gene is TRBV13, the J gene TRBJ2-4, with D possibly TRBD2 on 5 matching bases. Trimming removed 3 bases at V and 6 bases at J, with 6 bases between. Germline V gives CDR1 PRHDT, CDR2 FYEKMQ (reference sequence). The CDR3 runs to 12 residues. This CDR3 is CASSFGRNIQYF. CDR3 in DNA: TGTGCCAGCAGCTTTGGGAGAAACATTCAGTACTTC.

The chain joins TRBV4-1 to TRBJ2-5; D tentatively fits TRBD1 or TRBD2 (5 bases each). V was trimmed by 3 bases and J by 5 bases, leaving 19 bases between them. This CDR3 has 16 residues. Germline V gene lookup returns CDR1 MGHRA and CDR2 YSYEKL. The CDR3 loop is CASSQTGTPTGETQYF. CDR3 sequence (DNA): TGCGCCAGCAGCCAGACCGGGACCCCGACCGGGGAGACCCAGTACTTC.

The chain couples TRBV7-9 to TRBJ1-1, with D unresolved. Germline assignment: CDR1 SEHNR and CDR2 FQNEAQ (reference sequence). The CDR3 length is 12 residues. V lost 10 bases and J 4 bases, leaving 13 bases between the germline ends. CDR3 in amino acids: CATKLDSTEAFF. The DNA for the CDR3 is TGTGCCACCAAACTTGACTCCACTGAAGCTTTCTTT.

The J gene is TRBJ1-2, the V gene TRBV30, with D possibly matching TRBD1 (6 bases). This CDR3 has 14 residues. Germline V gene sequence: CDR1 GTSNPN, CDR2 SVGIG (reference sequence). The ends were cut back, 2 bases at V and 5 bases at J, with 15 bases in the middle. CDR3 bases: TGTGCCTGGAGTCTACCGAACAGGGAGTATGGCTACACCTTC. Residues: CAWSLPNREYGYTF.

This rearrangement joins TRBV29-1 to TRBJ1-1; possibly TRBD1 for D (5 bases). V lost 6 bases and J lost 2, with 10 bases in between. The germline V gene has CDR1 SQVTM and CDR2 ANQGSEA. CDR3 length equals 12 residues. CDR3 loop: CSVGGINTEAFF. DNA for the CDR3: TGCAGCGTGGGGGGGATCAACACTGAAGCTTTCTTT.

The genes are TRBV11-2 and TRBJ2-1; D is undetermined. Germline-derived CDR1 and CDR2 are SGHAT and FQNNGV. The CDR3 runs 13 residues. The germline V and J ends were trimmed by 0 bases and 9 bases, with 9 bases remaining between them. This chain's CDR3 is CASSLDLVGEQFF. The CDR3 nucleotides read TGTGCCAGCAGCTTAGATCTAGTAGGTGAGCAGTTCTTC.

The sample holds a few counts of this clone. J is TRBJ2-5 and V is TRBV18; D is undetermined. CDR3 length: 12 residues. Per the germline V gene, CDR1 is KGHSH and CDR2 is LQKENI. Trimming pared 2 bases from V and 4 bases from J, leaving 5 bases between. The CDR3 DNA reads as TGTGCCAGCTCACCAGGCTTAGAGACCCAGTACTTC. Its protein is CASSPGLETQYF.

The chain uses TRBV29-1 and TRBJ1-1; no clear D gene. The CDR3 length is 13 residues. Germline V gives CDR1 SQVTM, CDR2 ANQGSEA. V was shortened by 7 bases and J by 1 base, with 13 bases between the two germline ends. The CDR3 sequence is CSAKAGSNTEAFF. The CDR3 bases are TGCAGCGCTAAAGCAGGCTCGAACACTGAAGCTTTCTTT.

The chain has TRBV6-6 and TRBJ2-1, with D maybe TRBD2 (6 bases). Trimming took off 2 bases at V and 7 bases at J, with 6 bases between the two ends. The length of the CDR3 is 12 residues. Germline V gene sequence: CDR1 MNHNY, CDR2 SVGAGI (reference sequence). This chain's CDR3 is CASSYGRNEQFF. CDR3 bases: TGTGCCAGCAGTTACGGGAGGAATGAGCAGTTCTTC.

CDR3: CASSPTTGTGYTF. The CDR3 DNA follows: TGTGCCAGCAGCCCGACGACAGGGACTGGCTACACCTTC. The J gene is TRBJ1-2, the V gene TRBV7-2; 7 positions agree with TRBD1. Germline-derived CDR1 and CDR2 are SGHTA and FQGNSA. The trim removed 5 bases at V and 7 bases at J, leaving 7 bases unmatched. CDR3 length: 13 amino acids.

This chain joins TRBV7-2 and TRBJ2-4, with D possibly TRBD1 on 5 matching bases. V was pared by 1 base and J by 0 bases, with 10 bases between. This CDR3 has 16 residues. CDR1 SGHTA and CDR2 FQGNSA come from the germline V gene. The CDR3 coding sequence is TGTGCCAGCAGCTTAGTTCAGGGTCTAGCCAAAAACATTCAGTACTTC. This encodes CASSLVQGLAKNIQYF.

Of note for this clone: At one end, the junction sequence differs from germline, possibly due to a read error. The CDR3 nucleotides are TGCAGCGTGGGGACAGTTTCCTTCGAGCAGTACTTC. Translating it yields CSVGTVSFEQYF. The chain is built from TRBV29-1 and TRBJ2-7, with 7 bases identical to TRBD1. This CDR3 region has 12 residues. From germline, CDR1 is SQVTM and CDR2 ANQGSEA.